A single TCR beta chain is shown here with its context. The data stem from a study of blood T cell repertoires in COVID-19. About the research overall: Samples representing acute and convalescent COVID-19 were sourced from the United States, Italy and Spain. The cDNA or gDNA used as material had been derived from T cells, B-cell-depleted T cells, or PBMCs.

Per the original methods: It was from reference gene primer amplification that nucleated cell counts were estimated. The assay was immunoSEQ multiplex PCR, and TCRdb's table has in-frame clones only and misses some. D and trimming were read from the DNA, whereas the V and J calls and clone size are those reported in that table. The table shows over 150,000 clones, with roughly 86% occurring only once. Sequenced sample: peripheral blood. The source of this sequence is an older woman who had recovered from COVID-19.

In nucleotides, the CDR3 is TGTGCCAGCAGCTTTAGGGGGTCTGGGGCCAACGTCCTGACTTTC. Translation: CASSFRGSGANVLTF. This rearrangement joins TRBV5-4 to TRBJ2-6, with D possibly TRBD1 on 6 matching bases. The CDR3 contains 15 residues. Germline CDR1 and CDR2: SGHNT and YYREEE (reference sequence). V gave up 2 bases and J gave up 1 base, with 7 bases separating them.